The clone carrying this T cell receptor beta chain occurred a few times. TCRbeta library preparation incorporated unique molecular identifiers. In TCRdb, the PCR reads were re-called with MiXCR into one record per CDR3 protein. The data contain hundreds of thousands of distinct CDR3 sequences, around 17% of them seen just once; the ten biggest clones take up over 0.95%. The data were obtained in a study of T-cell reconstitution after alpha-beta-depleted transplantation in children. This CDR3 is built from 14 residues. Trimming pared 7 bases from V and 5 bases from J, leaving 21 bases between. The germline CDR1 and CDR2 sequences are DFQATT and SNEGSKA (reference sequence).

The material sequenced was PBMCs from the stem cell graft donor, taken from the stem cell graft. The sequence was obtained from a human donor who donated a stem cell graft to a child with acute myeloid leukemia. This sequence joins TRBV20-1 and TRBJ2-7, with D uncertain. The DNA for the CDR3 is TGCAGTGGGCTCCGTGGCCGTACGCGTGACGAGCAGTACTTC. Its protein is CSGLRGRTRDEQYF.